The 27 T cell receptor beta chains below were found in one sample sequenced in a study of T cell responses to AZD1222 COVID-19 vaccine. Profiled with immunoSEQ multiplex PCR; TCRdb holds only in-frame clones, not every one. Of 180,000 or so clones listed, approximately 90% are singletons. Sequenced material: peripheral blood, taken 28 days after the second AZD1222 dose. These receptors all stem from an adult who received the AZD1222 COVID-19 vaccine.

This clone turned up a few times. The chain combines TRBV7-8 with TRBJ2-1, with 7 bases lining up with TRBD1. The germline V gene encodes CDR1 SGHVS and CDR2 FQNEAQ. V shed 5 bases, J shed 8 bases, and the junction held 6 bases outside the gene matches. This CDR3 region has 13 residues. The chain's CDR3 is CASSALGGDEQFF. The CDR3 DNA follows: TGTGCCAGCAGCGCCCTAGGGGGCGATGAGCAGTTCTTC.

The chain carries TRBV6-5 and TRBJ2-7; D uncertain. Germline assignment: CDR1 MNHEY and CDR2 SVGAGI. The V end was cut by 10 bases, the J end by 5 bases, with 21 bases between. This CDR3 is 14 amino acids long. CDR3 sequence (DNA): TGTGCCACCGCCCCGGGCCAATTCACCCACGAGCAGTACTTC. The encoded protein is CATAPGQFTHEQYF.

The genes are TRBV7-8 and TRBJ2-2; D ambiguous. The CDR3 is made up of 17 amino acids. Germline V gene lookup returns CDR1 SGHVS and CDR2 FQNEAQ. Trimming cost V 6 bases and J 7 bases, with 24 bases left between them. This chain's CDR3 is CASSLKRSFLSGGELFF. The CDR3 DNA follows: TGTGCCAGCAGTTTAAAACGATCTTTCCTTTCCGGCGGGGAGCTGTTTTTT.

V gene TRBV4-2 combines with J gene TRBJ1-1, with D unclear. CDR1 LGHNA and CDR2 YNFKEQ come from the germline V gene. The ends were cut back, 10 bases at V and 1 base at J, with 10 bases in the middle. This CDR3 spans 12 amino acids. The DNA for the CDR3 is TGTGCCACCTTATCTCAGAACACTGAAGCTTTCTTT. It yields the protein CATLSQNTEAFF.

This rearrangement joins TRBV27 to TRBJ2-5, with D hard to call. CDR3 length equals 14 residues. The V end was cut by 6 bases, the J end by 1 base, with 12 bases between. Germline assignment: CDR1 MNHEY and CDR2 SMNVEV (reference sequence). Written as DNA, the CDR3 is TGTGCCAGCAGCCCTGACTGGCTCCAAGAGACCCAGTACTTC. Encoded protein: CASSPDWLQETQYF.

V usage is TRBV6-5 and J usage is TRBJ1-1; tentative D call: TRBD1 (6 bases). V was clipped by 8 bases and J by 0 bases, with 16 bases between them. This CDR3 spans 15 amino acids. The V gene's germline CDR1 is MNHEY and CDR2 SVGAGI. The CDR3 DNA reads TGTGCCAGCCTTGCCGGGACAAGTATGAACACTGAAGCTTTCTTT. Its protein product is CASLAGTSMNTEAFF.

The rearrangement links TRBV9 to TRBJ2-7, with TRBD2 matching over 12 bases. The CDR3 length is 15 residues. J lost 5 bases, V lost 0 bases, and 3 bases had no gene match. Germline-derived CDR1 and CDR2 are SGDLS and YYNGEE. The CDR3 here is CASSVGLAGANEQYF. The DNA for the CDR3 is TGTGCCAGCAGCGTAGGACTAGCGGGAGCGAACGAGCAGTACTTC.

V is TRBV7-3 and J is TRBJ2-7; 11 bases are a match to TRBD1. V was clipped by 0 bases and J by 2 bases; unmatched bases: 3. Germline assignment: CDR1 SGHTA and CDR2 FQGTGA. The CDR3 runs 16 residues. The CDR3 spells CASSLTGTGGTYEQYF. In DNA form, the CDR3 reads TGTGCCAGCAGCTTAACCGGGACAGGGGGGACCTACGAGCAGTACTTC.

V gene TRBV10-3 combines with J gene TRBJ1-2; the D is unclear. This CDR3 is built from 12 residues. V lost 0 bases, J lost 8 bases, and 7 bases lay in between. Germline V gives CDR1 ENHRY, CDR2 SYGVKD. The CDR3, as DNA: TGTGCCATCAGTGAGTCTCTTGGAGGCTACACCTTC. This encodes CAISESLGGYTF.

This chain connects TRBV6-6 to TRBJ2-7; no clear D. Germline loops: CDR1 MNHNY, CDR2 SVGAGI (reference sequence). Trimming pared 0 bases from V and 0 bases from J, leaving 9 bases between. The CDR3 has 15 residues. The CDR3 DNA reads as TGTGCCAGCAGTTACTCCCCTCAGAGCTCCTACGAGCAGTACTTC. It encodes CASSYSPQSSYEQYF.

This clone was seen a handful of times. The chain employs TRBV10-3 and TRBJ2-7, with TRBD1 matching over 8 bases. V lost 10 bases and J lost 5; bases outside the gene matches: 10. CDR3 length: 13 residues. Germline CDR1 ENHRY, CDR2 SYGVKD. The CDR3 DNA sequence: TGTGCCACCGTGAGGACAGGGATTGACGAGCAGTACTTC. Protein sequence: CATVRTGIDEQYF.

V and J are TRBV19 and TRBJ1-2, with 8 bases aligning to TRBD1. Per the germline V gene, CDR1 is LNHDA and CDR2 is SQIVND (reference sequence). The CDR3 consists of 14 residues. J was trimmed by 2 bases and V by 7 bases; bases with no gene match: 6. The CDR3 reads CASNPGQENYGYTF. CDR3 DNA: TGTGCCAGTAATCCGGGACAGGAGAACTATGGCTACACCTTC. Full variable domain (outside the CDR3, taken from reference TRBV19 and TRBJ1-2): DGGITQSPKYLFRKEGQNVTLSCEQNLNHDAMYWYRQDPGQGLRLIYYSQIVNDFQKGDIAEGYSVSREKKESFPLTVTSAQKNPTAFYLCASNPGQENYGYTFGSGTRLTVV.

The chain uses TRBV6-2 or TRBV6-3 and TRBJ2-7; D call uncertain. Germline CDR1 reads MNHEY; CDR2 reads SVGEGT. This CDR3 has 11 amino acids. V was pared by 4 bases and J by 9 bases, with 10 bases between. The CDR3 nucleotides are TGTGCCAGCAGTTCCCCTACGGGGCAGTACTTC. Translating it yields CASSSPTGQYF.

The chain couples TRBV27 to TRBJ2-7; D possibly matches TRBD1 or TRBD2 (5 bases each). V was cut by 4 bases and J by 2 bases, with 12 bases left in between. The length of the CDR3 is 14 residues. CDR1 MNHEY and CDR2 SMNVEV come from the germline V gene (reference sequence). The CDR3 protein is CASSSRDRTYEQYF. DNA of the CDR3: TGTGCCAGCAGTTCTAGGGACCGGACCTACGAGCAGTACTTC.

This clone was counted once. The CDR3 DNA sequence: TGTGCCTGGATCCAGGGACCCCACGAGCAGTACTTC. It encodes CAWIQGPHEQYF. The rearrangement links TRBV30 to TRBJ2-7; D is perhaps TRBD1 or TRBD2 (5 bases each). The CDR3 length is 12 residues. The V and J ends lost 4 bases and 5 bases respectively, with 12 bases between them. Germline V gives CDR1 GTSNPN, CDR2 SVGIG (reference sequence).

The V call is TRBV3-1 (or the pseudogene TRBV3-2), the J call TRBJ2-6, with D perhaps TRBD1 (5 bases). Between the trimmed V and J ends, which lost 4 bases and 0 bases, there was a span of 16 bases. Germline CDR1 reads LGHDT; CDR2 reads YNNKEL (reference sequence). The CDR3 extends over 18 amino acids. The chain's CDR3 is CASSPNRTPLSGANVLTF. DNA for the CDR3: TGTGCCAGCAGCCCGAATCGGACACCACTCTCTGGGGCCAACGTCCTGACTTTC.

The CDR3 sequence is CAWSETPRQPQHF. The CDR3 nucleotides are TGTGCCTGGAGTGAAACTCCGCGTCAGCCCCAGCATTTT. The chain links TRBV30 to TRBJ1-5; no definite D call. CDR3 size: 13 residues. V lost 1 base and J lost 6, with 10 bases in between. Per the germline V gene, CDR1 is GTSNPN and CDR2 is SVGIG (reference sequence).

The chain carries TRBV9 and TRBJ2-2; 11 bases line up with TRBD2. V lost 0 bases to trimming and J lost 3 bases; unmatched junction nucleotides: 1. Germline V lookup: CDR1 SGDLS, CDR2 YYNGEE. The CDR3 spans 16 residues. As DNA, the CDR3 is TGTGCCAGCAGCGTAGCACTAGCGGGGGACACCGGGGAGCTGTTTTTT. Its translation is CASSVALAGDTGELFF.

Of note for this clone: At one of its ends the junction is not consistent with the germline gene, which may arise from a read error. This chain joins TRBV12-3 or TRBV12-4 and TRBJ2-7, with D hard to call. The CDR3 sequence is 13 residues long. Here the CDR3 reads CASSLEVGLIKNF. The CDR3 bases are TGTGCCAGCAGTTTAGAGGTAGGGCTGATCAAGAACTTC.

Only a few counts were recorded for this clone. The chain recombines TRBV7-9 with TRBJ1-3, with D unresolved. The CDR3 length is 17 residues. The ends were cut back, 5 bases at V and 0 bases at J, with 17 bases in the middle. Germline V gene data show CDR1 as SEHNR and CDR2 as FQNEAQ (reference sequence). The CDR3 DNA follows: TGTGCCAGCAGCCCCACCCTTAGGCAGAGCTCTGGAAACACCATATATTTT. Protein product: CASSPTLRQSSGNTIYF.

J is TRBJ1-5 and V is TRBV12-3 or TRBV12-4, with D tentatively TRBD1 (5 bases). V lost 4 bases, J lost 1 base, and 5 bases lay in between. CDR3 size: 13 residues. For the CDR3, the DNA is TGTGCCAGCAGTTGGGACAGCAATCAGCCCCAGCATTTT. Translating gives CASSWDSNQPQHF.

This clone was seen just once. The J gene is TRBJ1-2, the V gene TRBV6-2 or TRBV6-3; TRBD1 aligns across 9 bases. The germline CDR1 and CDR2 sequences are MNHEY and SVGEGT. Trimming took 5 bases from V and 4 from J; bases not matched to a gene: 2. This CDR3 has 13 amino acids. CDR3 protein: CASSATGGYGYTF. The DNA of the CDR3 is TGTGCCAGCAGTGCGACAGGGGGCTATGGCTACACCTTC.

CDR3 coding DNA: TGTGCCAGTAGTATAGAGGGGACAGCCCGAAATCAGCCCCAGCATTTT. Translated: CASSIEGTARNQPQHF. V and J are TRBV19 and TRBJ1-5; 7 bases align to TRBD1. Germline values: CDR1 LNHDA, CDR2 SQIVND (reference sequence). V lost 0 bases to trimming and J lost 4 bases; unmatched junction nucleotides: 6. The CDR3 is 16 amino acids. The whole variable domain, filled in from reference TRBV19 and TRBJ1-5, reads DGGITQSPKYLFRKEGQNVTLSCEQNLNHDAMYWYRQDPGQGLRLIYYSQIVNDFQKGDIAEGYSVSREKKESFPLTVTSAQKNPTAFYLCASSIEGTARNQPQHFGDGTRLSIL.

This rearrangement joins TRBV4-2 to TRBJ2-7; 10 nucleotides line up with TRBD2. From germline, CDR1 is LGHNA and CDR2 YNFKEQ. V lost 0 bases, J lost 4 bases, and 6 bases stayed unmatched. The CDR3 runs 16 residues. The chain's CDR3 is CASSQDGLAGVYEQYF. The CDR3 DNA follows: TGTGCCAGCAGCCAAGATGGTCTAGCGGGAGTGTACGAGCAGTACTTC.

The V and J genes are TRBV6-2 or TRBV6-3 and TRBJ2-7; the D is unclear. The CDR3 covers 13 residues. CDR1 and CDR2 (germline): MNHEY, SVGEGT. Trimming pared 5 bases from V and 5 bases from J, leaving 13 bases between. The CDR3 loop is CASSLASGNEQYF. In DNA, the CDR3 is TGTGCCAGCAGTCTCGCTAGTGGGAACGAGCAGTACTTC.

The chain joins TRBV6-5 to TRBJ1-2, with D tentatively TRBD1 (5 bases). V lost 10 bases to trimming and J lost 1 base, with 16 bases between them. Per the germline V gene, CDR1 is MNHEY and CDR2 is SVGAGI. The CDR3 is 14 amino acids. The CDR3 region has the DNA TGTGCCACCACTCCGGGGGGAGGTAACTATGGCTACACCTTC. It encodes CATTPGGGNYGYTF.

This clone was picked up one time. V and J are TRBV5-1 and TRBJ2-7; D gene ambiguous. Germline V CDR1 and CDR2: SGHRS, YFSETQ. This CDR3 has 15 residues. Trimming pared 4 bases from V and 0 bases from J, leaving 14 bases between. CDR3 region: CASSPEWQYSYEQYF. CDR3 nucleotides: TGCGCCAGCAGCCCCGAGTGGCAGTACTCCTACGAGCAGTACTTC. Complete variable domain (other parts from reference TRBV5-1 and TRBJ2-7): KAGVTQTPRYLIKTRGQQVTLSCSPISGHRSVSWYQQTPGQGLQFLFEYFSETQRNKGNFPGRFSGRQFSNSRSEMNVSTLELGDSALYLCASSPEWQYSYEQYFGPGTRLTVT.